A single sample is the source of the 7 T cell receptor beta chains below, sequenced in a study of blood T cell repertoires in COVID-19. The method was immunoSEQ multiplex PCR; TCRdb's version includes in-frame clones alone and lacks a portion of them. The sample holds 270,000 or so clones, roughly 93% seen once. The specimen was PBMCs or T cells enriched from blood (not recorded which). These receptors came from a woman aged 40 to 50 with acute COVID-19.

The V gene is TRBV7-2, the J gene TRBJ1-6; D unresolved. In germline, CDR1 is SGHTA, CDR2 FQGNSA. Trimming took off 2 bases at V and 0 bases at J, with 14 bases between the two ends. CDR3 size: 18 residues. The CDR3 is CASSLRVAVSSYNSPLHF. The CDR3 DNA is TGTGCCAGCAGCTTACGGGTGGCAGTAAGCTCCTATAATTCACCCCTCCACTTT.

The J gene is TRBJ2-1, the V gene TRBV3-1 (or the pseudogene TRBV3-2); 7 nucleotides align to TRBD2. The germline V gene has CDR1 LGHDT and CDR2 YNNKEL (reference sequence). CDR3 length: 15 residues. V was pared by 2 bases and J by 5 bases, with 6 bases of the junction left unmatched. The chain's CDR3 is CASSQHGGTDNEQFF. CDR3 sequence (DNA): TGTGCCAGCAGCCAACACGGGGGGACCGACAATGAGCAGTTCTTC.

The V and J genes are TRBV7-9 and TRBJ1-3, with a possible D match to TRBD1 (6 bases). V was cut by 5 bases and J by 6 bases, with 14 bases left in between. The CDR3 runs to 14 residues. CDR1 is SEHNR and CDR2 is FQNEAQ in the germline V gene (reference sequence). The CDR3 loop reads CASSGRGALNTIYF. Here the CDR3 DNA reads TGTGCCAGCAGCGGCAGGGGCGCCCTAAACACCATATATTTT.

This clone was recorded once. This chain connects TRBV6-1 to TRBJ1-3; TRBD1 matches 8 bases. The germline V gene encodes CDR1 MNHNS and CDR2 SASEGT. Trimming cost V 6 bases and J 2 bases; bases outside gene matches: 9. CDR3 length: 16 residues. The CDR3 sequence: CASSESGTGTGNTIYF. CDR3 nucleotide sequence: TGTGCCAGCAGCGAATCCGGGACAGGCACTGGAAACACCATATATTTT.

The CDR3 DNA reads as TGTGCCAGTACTCCGACTAGCGGGAGACTAGCCGAGCAGTACTTC. Translating it yields CASTPTSGRLAEQYF. V usage is TRBV19 and J usage is TRBJ2-7; 12 positions agree with TRBD2. Germline V gene data show CDR1 as LNHDA and CDR2 as SQIVND (reference sequence). The CDR3 spans 15 residues. V was pared by 7 bases and J by 6 bases, with 10 bases of the junction left unmatched.

The rearrangement joins TRBV6-5 to TRBJ1-3; D unresolved. CDR1 MNHEY and CDR2 SVGAGI come from the germline V gene. Trimming took off 2 bases at V and 0 bases at J, with 11 bases between the two ends. The CDR3 is 16 residues long. CDR3 loop: CASSYQGGSSGNTIYF. CDR3 bases: TGTGCCAGCAGTTACCAAGGCGGCAGCTCTGGAAACACCATATATTTT.

Only a few counts were recorded for this clone. The chain uses TRBV6-1 and TRBJ2-7; the D is unclear. The CDR3 runs to 11 residues. Per the germline V gene, CDR1 is MNHNS and CDR2 is SASEGT. Trimming removed 5 bases from V and 2 bases from J, with 4 bases in between. In DNA, the CDR3 is TGTGCCAGCAGTCCAGCCTACGAGCAGTACTTC. This translates into CASSPAYEQYF.